One and the same sample provided the 2 T cell receptor beta chains below, sequenced in a study of OX40 agonist ivuxolimab in advanced cancers. Method: immunoSEQ multiplex PCR; TCRdb's copy keeps in-frame clones and lacks some. In the table there are about 93,000 clones, 92% of which are singletons. Here the sequenced sample was CD4+ or CD8+ T cells sorted from blood, taken in a trial of the OX40 agonist ivuxolimab. These receptors all stem from an adult with an advanced solid tumor such as melanoma, head and neck, liver or kidney cancer.

This CDR3 reads CASSPTGVRHEQYF. The DNA for the CDR3 is TGTGCCAGCAGCCCGACAGGGGTTAGGCACGAGCAGTACTTC. The rearrangement uses TRBV11-2 and TRBJ2-7; 8 nucleotides match TRBD1. Looked up from germline, CDR1 is SGHAT and CDR2 is FQNNGV. V was clipped by 5 bases and J by 5 bases; unmatched bases: 8. There are 14 residues in the CDR3.

The chain employs TRBV7-9 and TRBJ1-4, with a tentative D call TRBD1 (5 bases). The V end lost 5 bases, the J end lost 3 bases, and 10 bases lay between the germline ends. This CDR3 region has 14 residues. In germline, CDR1 is SEHNR, CDR2 FQNEAQ (reference sequence). The CDR3 DNA reads TGTGCCAGCAGCGACGACAGTTCTAATGAAAAACTGTTTTTT. This translates into CASSDDSSNEKLFF.